This T cell receptor beta chain was recorded in a study of tumor-infiltrating lymphocytes in primary liver carcinoma. A constant-region primer served to make TCR beta cDNA from 500 to 550 ng total RNA. Libraries covering TCR beta were generated through three nested multiplex PCR rounds (using a slightly modified ARM-PCR). Use of TRBV1-TRBV30 forward primers with a C-beta reverse primer characterized the first two PCR rounds, which lasted roughly 9 cycles each. In TCRdb, the multiplex PCR reads were re-called with MiXCR into one record per CDR3 protein. The sample consists of 300,000 to 350,000 distinct CDR3 sequences, around three fifths of them appearing once. Unsorted whole blood yielded blood RNA, and germline DNA was extracted as well. Concerning this clonotype: This sequence may be a read error, since a much larger clone differs from it by one base.

The CDR3 runs 13 residues. Germline values: CDR1 MNHEY, CDR2 SVGAGI. This chain joins TRBV6-5 and TRBJ2-3; D unresolved. The source of this sequence is a man in his forties with primary liver carcinoma and hepatitis B virus infection. The sample comprised peripheral blood. As DNA, the CDR3 is TGTGCCAGCTGTTACATTCCGGACCGAGGGCAGTATTTT. Protein: CASCYIPDRGQYF.